This T cell receptor beta chain appears in the sequencing data of a study of T cells in Graves' hyperthyroidism and ophthalmopathy. About the study: Peripheral blood samples were taken at initial diagnosis, prior to any treatment. Whole-study findings and limits: Most thyroid clonotypes expanded above 0.001 appeared in blood too.

Any patient presenting with uncontrolled infection, other autoimmune disease, pregnancy or lactation was left out. RNA transcripts yielded amplified TCR beta CDR3 regions. The TCR CDR3 first-round RT-PCR relied on the HTBI primer set. TCRdb recomputed calls from the multiplex PCR reads with MiXCR, one row per CDR3 protein. The table records a few hundred thousand distinct CDR3 sequences, approximately 14% of them present only once. There are 14 residues in the CDR3. V trimming: 5 bases; J trimming: 5 bases; junction bases outside the gene matches: 9. Germline V gene sequence: CDR1 SGHTA, CDR2 FQGNSA. This clonotype was observed at least ten times. The target antigen is unknown.

The sample was blood. This clonotype was obtained from a woman in her twenties or thirties with Graves' hyperthyroidism. The chain combines TRBV7-2 with TRBJ2-7; 7 bases are a match to TRBD2. CDR3 in DNA: TGTGCCAGCAGCACTGGACTAGTATCTGACGAGCAGTACTTC. It codes for CASSTGLVSDEQYF.